This T cell receptor beta chain was identified in a study of shared clonotypes between healthy human individuals. Study conclusions and caveats: Though the depth was large, rarefaction showed that sorted-subset sequencing was incomplete.

Donors, without exception, were Caucasian adults residing in Nashville, Tennessee. As regards this clone: Its antigen remains unidentified.

Germline-derived CDR1 and CDR2 are MNHNY and SVGAGI (reference sequence). V lost 6 bases and J lost 6; bases outside the gene matches: 3. CDR3 length: 14 amino acids. Deep level was the assay's run setting. Using immunoSEQ multiplex PCR, the repertoire was profiled, and TCRdb retains in-frame clones only, with some absent. The table has 2 million to 2.5 million clones, around 92% seen once. The rearrangement uses TRBV6-6 and TRBJ2-2; TRBD2 agrees at 11 bases. The clonotype was recovered from a man in his late teens or twenties in good health. Some clones in this sample may be carry-over from other donors' samples. The source material was naive CD4+ T cells from PBMCs. The subset here: CD45RA+ positively selected. CDR3 sequence (DNA): TGTGCCAGCAGCCTACTAGCGGGAGCCGGGGAGCTGTTTTTT. This sequence encodes CASSLLAGAGELFF.